This is a list of T cell receptor beta chains from one sample in a study of response to subunit inactivated influenza vaccine. TCRdb re-analysed the RT-PCR reads in MiXCR, keeping a single row per CDR3 protein. The repertoire has 590,000 or so distinct CDR3 sequences, around 15% of them found once; the top ten carry less than 8.5%. Specimen: PBMCs from blood, collected 14 to 15 days before vaccination. The receptors shown here come from a man over 45 who received an inactivated influenza vaccine. CDR3s include the opening cysteine and the closing phenylalanine or tryptophan. A D gene is named only where the DNA matches it firmly. Some rows mark clone size as missing; the rest say once, few, many or name a class of expanded clone.

19	TRBV5-1	TRBJ2-1	TRBD2	many	TGCGCCAGCAGCTTGACCGGGACTAGCGGGAACCTAGCCTACAATGAGCAGTTCTTC	CASSLTGTSGNLAYNEQFF
13	TRBV20-1	TRBJ2-2	-	-	TGCAGTGCTAGCCAGACTAACACCGGGGAGCTGTTTTTT	CSASQTNTGELFF
15	TRBV20-1	TRBJ2-7	-	few	TGCAGTGCACCCGTAGGGCAGTTTCCCTCATACGAGCAGTACTTC	CSAPVGQFPSYEQYF
11	TRBV12-3/TRBV12-4	TRBJ2-2	-	few	TGTGCCGTAAGGTTGGCCGGGGAGCTGTTTTTT	CAVRLAGELFF
15	TRBV12-3/TRBV12-4	TRBJ2-7	TRBD2	few	TGTGCCAGCAGTTCAGAAGGACTAGCATCCTACGAGCAGTACTTC	CASSSEGLASYEQYF
17	TRBV6-1	TRBJ2-3	TRBD2	few	TGTGCCAGCAGTCAATACGCAACTAGCGGGGGTGGGGATACGCAGTATTTT	CASSQYATSGGGDTQYF
19	TRBV2	TRBJ1-5	TRBD1	few	TGTGCCAGCAGCAAACAGGGGAACAGTTATAAGTATAGCAATCAGCCCCAGCATTTT	CASSKQGNSYKYSNQPQHF
13	TRBV29-1	TRBJ2-3	-	few	TGCAGCGTGACCGGCTGGGCCACAGATACGCAGTATTTT	CSVTGWATDTQYF
14	TRBV20-1	TRBJ2-1	TRBD2	few	TGCAGTGCTAGGAGTCTAGCGGGAGCAAGTGAGCAGTTCTTC	CSARSLAGASEQFF
15	TRBV3-1	TRBJ2-2	-	-	TGTGCCAGCAGCCACTCCGGGGTTTACACCGGGGAGCTGTTTTTT	CASSHSGVYTGELFF
14	TRBV20-1	TRBJ2-7	-	few	TGCAGTGCTAGAGCCCCCGTTGGGACTTCCGAGCAGTACTTC	CSARAPVGTSEQYF
14	TRBV11-2	TRBJ1-1	-	many	TGTGCCAGCAGCACAAATGGGGGGCAGACTGAAGCTTTCTTT	CASSTNGGQTEAFF
13	TRBV27	TRBJ2-2	-	-	TGTGCCAGCAGTTTATCTTCCTACAGGGCGCTGTTTTTT	CASSLSSYRALFF
13	TRBV3-1	TRBJ2-1	-	few	TGTGCCAGCAGCCAATTTCAAGCGCCTGAGCAGTTCTTC	CASSQFQAPEQFF
14	TRBV14	TRBJ2-7	-	few	TGTGCCAGCAGCCAAGAAGGGGCCCCCTACGAGCAGTACTTC	CASSQEGAPYEQYF
14	TRBV6-2/TRBV6-3	TRBJ2-5	-	-	TGTGCCAGCAGTTCCTACCATTACCAAGAGACCCAGTACTTC	CASSSYHYQETQYF
15	TRBV20-1	TRBJ2-2	-	-	TGCAGTGCTAGAACCGCCCGGAGAGCGGCCGGGGAGCTGTTTTTT	CSARTARRAAGELFF
16	TRBV7-2	TRBJ2-1	-	-	TGTGCCAGCAGCTTAGCTGCAGGTTCTGGCTACAATGAGCAGTTCTTC	CASSLAAGSGYNEQFF
18	TRBV7-7	TRBJ2-6	TRBD1	-	TGTGCTAGCAGCCCTGGGACAGTGGTAGGTGGGCCCGCCAACGTCCTGACTTTC	CASSPGTVVGGPANVLTF
12	TRBV2	TRBJ1-6	-	few	TGTGCCAGCAGTGGAGGGGTGTCACCCCTCCACTTT	CASSGGVSPLHF
15	TRBV5-4	TRBJ2-7	-	-	TGTGCCAGCAGCAGGGGAGCGGTTAACTCCTACGAGCAGTACTTC	CASSRGAVNSYEQYF
12	TRBV6-5	TRBJ1-1	TRBD1	-	TGTGCCAGCCGGGACAGTATATCTGAAGCTTTCTTT	CASRDSISEAFF
15	TRBV4-1	TRBJ2-3	TRBD2	-	TGCGCCAGCAGGCTACTAGCGGGGGAGGCAGATACGCAGTATTTT	CASRLLAGEADTQYF
13	TRBV3-1	TRBJ2-5	-	-	TGTGCCAGCAGCCCCCCGGCTGGAGAGACCCAGTACTTC	CASSPPAGETQYF
13	TRBV28	TRBJ2-3	TRBD2	many	TGTGCCAGCATACTAGCGGGAGGGCATACGCAGTATTTT	CASILAGGHTQYF
14	TRBV4-3	TRBJ2-7	-	many	TGCGCCAGCAGCCAAGATGTAAGCTACTACGAGCAGTACTTC	CASSQDVSYYEQYF
14	TRBV4-3	TRBJ1-5	TRBD1	many	TGCGCCAGCAGCCAAGCAGGGGGAGATCAGCCCCAGCATTTT	CASSQAGGDQPQHF
17	TRBV11-2	TRBJ1-2	-	-	TGTGCCAGCAGAGACATAAAAAATACAGGGATCCTCTATGGCTACACCTTC	CASRDIKNTGILYGYTF
13	TRBV20-1	TRBJ2-3	TRBD2	few	TGCAGTGCTGGAGATACGGGACTAGCGGTACAGTATTTT	CSAGDTGLAVQYF
16	TRBV7-9	TRBJ2-7	TRBD2	medium-sized	TGTGCCAGCAGCCCCTGGGCGGGAGGGCCGGGTCATGAGCAGTACTTC	CASSPWAGGPGHEQYF
18	TRBV7-6	TRBJ2-1	TRBD2	many	TGTGCCAGCAGCTTAGAGCTAGCGGGGGATATGGCCTACAATGAGCAGTTCTTC	CASSLELAGDMAYNEQFF
15	TRBV4-2	TRBJ2-2	-	-	TGTGCCAGCAGCCAAGGGGGGCGAGGCACCGGGGAGCTGTTTTTT	CASSQGGRGTGELFF
16	TRBV7-2	TRBJ2-1	-	-	TGTGCCAGCAGCTTAGGGACGGCCCCGGTGACCAATGAGCAGTTCTTC	CASSLGTAPVTNEQFF
13	TRBV12-3/TRBV12-4	TRBJ1-4	-	-	TGTGCCAGCAGTTTGGGGGTGAATGAAAAACTGTTTTTT	CASSLGVNEKLFF